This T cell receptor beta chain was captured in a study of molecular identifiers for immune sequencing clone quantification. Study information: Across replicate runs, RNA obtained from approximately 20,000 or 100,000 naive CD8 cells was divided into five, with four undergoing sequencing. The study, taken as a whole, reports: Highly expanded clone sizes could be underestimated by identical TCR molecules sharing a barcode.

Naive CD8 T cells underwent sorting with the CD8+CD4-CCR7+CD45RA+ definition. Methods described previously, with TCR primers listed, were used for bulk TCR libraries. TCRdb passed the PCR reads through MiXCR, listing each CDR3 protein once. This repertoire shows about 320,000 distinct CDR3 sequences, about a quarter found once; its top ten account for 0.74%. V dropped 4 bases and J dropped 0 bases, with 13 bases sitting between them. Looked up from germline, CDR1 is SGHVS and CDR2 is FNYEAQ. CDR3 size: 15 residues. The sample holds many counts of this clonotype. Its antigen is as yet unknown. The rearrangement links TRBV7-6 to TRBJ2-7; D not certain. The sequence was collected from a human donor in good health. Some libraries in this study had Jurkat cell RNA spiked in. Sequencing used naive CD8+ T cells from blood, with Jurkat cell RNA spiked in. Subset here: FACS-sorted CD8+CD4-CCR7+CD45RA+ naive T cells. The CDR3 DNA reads TGTGCCAGCAGCTCTCCGGGTGGGGACTCCTACGAGCAGTACTTC. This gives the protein CASSSPGGDSYEQYF.